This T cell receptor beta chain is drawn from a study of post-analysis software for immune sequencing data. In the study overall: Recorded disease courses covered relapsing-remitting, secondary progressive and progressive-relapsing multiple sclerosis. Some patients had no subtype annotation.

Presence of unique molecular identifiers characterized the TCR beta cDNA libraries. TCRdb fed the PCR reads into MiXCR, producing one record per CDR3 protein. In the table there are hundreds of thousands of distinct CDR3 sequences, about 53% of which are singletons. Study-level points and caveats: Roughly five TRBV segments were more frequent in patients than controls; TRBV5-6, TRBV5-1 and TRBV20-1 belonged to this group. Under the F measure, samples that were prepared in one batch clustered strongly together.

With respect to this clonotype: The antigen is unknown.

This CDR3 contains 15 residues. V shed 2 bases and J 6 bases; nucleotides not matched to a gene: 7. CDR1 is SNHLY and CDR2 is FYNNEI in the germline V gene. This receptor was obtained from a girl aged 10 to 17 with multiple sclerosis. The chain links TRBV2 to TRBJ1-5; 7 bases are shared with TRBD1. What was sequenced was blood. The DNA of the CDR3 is TGTGCCAGCAGTGAAACGGGCCAGGGGGGTCAGCCCCAGCATTTT. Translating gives CASSETGQGGQPQHF.